This passage covers 2 T cell receptor beta chains from one sample sequenced in a study of shared clonotypes between healthy human individuals. The table came from immunoSEQ multiplex PCR; TCRdb's copy has only in-frame clones and leaves some out. There are about 640,000 clones in the sample; 72% occur only once, and around 2% lies in the top ten. Sequencing used memory CD4+ T cells sorted from blood. The subset is: CD45RA-negative fraction. The receptors shown here come from a woman in her twenties or thirties in good health.

This clone was picked up a small number of times. This chain joins TRBV6-5 and TRBJ1-3; no reliable D call. CDR1 is MNHEY, CDR2 SVGAGI, per germline. The V end was cut by 6 bases, the J end by 3 bases, with 15 bases between. The CDR3 consists of 15 residues. This CDR3 reads CASREVRRYGNTIYF. The DNA for the CDR3 is TGTGCCAGCAGAGAGGTCCGAAGATATGGAAACACCATATATTTT.

The chain recombines TRBV19 with TRBJ2-3; D is possibly TRBD1 (5 bases). Germline assignment: CDR1 LNHDA and CDR2 SQIVND (reference sequence). This CDR3 region has 14 residues. The V end was cut by 6 bases, the J end by 6 bases, with 16 bases between. The CDR3 is CASSLGPHRDTQYF. The CDR3 bases are TGTGCCAGTAGCCTAGGACCGCACAGGGATACGCAGTATTTT.